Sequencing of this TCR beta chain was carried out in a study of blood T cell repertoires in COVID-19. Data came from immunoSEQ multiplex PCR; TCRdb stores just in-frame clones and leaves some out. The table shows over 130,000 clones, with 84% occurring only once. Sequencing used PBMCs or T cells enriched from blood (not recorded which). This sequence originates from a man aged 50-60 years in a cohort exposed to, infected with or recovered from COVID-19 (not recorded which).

The CDR3 region is CASSVGLAVENEQFF. The CDR3 bases are TGTGCCAGCTCAGTGGGACTAGCGGTAGAGAATGAGCAGTTCTTC. The chain links TRBV18 to TRBJ2-1; TRBD2 matches 11 bases. Germline CDR1 and CDR2: KGHSH and LQKENI. V dropped 5 bases and J dropped 7; count of bases not matched to a gene: 7. The CDR3 is 15 amino acids.